The rows below give T cell receptor beta chains drawn from one sample of a study of T cell responses to AZD1222 COVID-19 vaccine. The table came from immunoSEQ multiplex PCR; TCRdb's copy has only in-frame clones and leaves some out. This table has 150,000 to 200,000 clones, 80% to 90% appearing once. Sequencing used peripheral blood, obtained on day 0 of MenACWY control vaccination. These receptors all come from an adult in good health. Each CDR3 is given with its conserved first and last residue. Fields, in order: D gene, V gene, J gene, clone size, CDR3 DNA, CDR3 protein. The D gene is left open where the match is weak. Part of the rows lack a size; the others show once, few, many or a class for expanded clones.

d_gene: TRBD1; v_gene: TRBV29-1; j_gene: TRBJ1-5; abundance: .; CDR3nt: TGCAGCGTCCAGGGGGGATGGCGCAATCAGCCCCAGCATTTT; CDR3aa: CSVQGGWRNQPQHF
d_gene: .; v_gene: TRBV3-1/TRBV3-2; j_gene: TRBJ2-7; abundance: .; CDR3nt: TGTGCCAGCAGCCAATTGGGCAGCTACGAGCAGTACTTC; CDR3aa: CASSQLGSYEQYF
d_gene: TRBD1; v_gene: TRBV7-8; j_gene: TRBJ1-1; abundance: few; CDR3nt: TGTGCCAGCAGCTTACAGGGGGAAATAAACACTGAAGCTTTCTTT; CDR3aa: CASSLQGEINTEAFF
d_gene: .; v_gene: TRBV6-1; j_gene: TRBJ2-3; abundance: .; CDR3nt: TGTGCCAGCAGTGAGGGGTATAGGGGACAGTATTTT; CDR3aa: CASSEGYRGQYF
d_gene: TRBD2; v_gene: TRBV6-4; j_gene: TRBJ2-1; abundance: .; CDR3nt: TGTGCCAGCAGTGACTCCCGGGCGGGAGGTGCTGAGCAGTTCTTC; CDR3aa: CASSDSRAGGAEQFF
d_gene: .; v_gene: TRBV6-5; j_gene: TRBJ2-5; abundance: .; CDR3nt: TGTGCCAGCAGTTGGGGGGGGGCTGAAGAGACCCAGTACTTC; CDR3aa: CASSWGGAEETQYF
d_gene: .; v_gene: TRBV15; j_gene: TRBJ1-4; abundance: .; CDR3nt: TGTGCCACCAGCAGAGATATCCCCGCCACAACTAATGAAAAACTGTTTTTT; CDR3aa: CATSRDIPATTNEKLFF
d_gene: .; v_gene: TRBV11-2; j_gene: TRBJ2-5; abundance: .; CDR3nt: TGTGCCAGCAGCTTACATCAACAGTTACAAGAGACCCAGTACTTC; CDR3aa: CASSLHQQLQETQYF
d_gene: TRBD2; v_gene: TRBV11-2; j_gene: TRBJ2-1; abundance: .; CDR3nt: TGTGCCAGCAGCTTACCGGGCGGGAGGGCCAATGAGCAGTTCTTC; CDR3aa: CASSLPGGRANEQFF
d_gene: .; v_gene: TRBV11-2; j_gene: TRBJ2-7; abundance: .; CDR3nt: TGTGCCAGCAGCTTGGGAACCTACGAGCAGTACTTC; CDR3aa: CASSLGTYEQYF
d_gene: TRBD2; v_gene: TRBV28; j_gene: TRBJ2-1; abundance: .; CDR3nt: TGTGCCAGCAGTTTTAGCGGGAGCGTTGGACAGCAGTTCTTC; CDR3aa: CASSFSGSVGQQFF
d_gene: .; v_gene: TRBV7-2; j_gene: TRBJ2-4; abundance: .; CDR3nt: TGTGCCAGCAGCTTAACAGGGTTGAACATTCAGTACTTC; CDR3aa: CASSLTGLNIQYF
d_gene: .; v_gene: TRBV5-1; j_gene: TRBJ2-1; abundance: .; CDR3nt: TGCGCCAGCAGCTTGTTGGGAGGCTACAATGAGCAGTTCTTC; CDR3aa: CASSLLGGYNEQFF
d_gene: .; v_gene: TRBV7-8; j_gene: TRBJ2-7; abundance: .; CDR3nt: TGTGCCAGCAGCTTTGACAAGTCCTACGAGCAGTACTTC; CDR3aa: CASSFDKSYEQYF
d_gene: TRBD1; v_gene: TRBV27; j_gene: TRBJ1-1; abundance: .; CDR3nt: TGTGCCAGCAGTCCCGACAGGGGGGCTGAAGCTTTCTTT; CDR3aa: CASSPDRGAEAFF
d_gene: TRBD1; v_gene: TRBV13; j_gene: TRBJ2-7; abundance: .; CDR3nt: TGTGCCAGCAGCTTGGGGGACAGGGAGGAGCAGTACTTC; CDR3aa: CASSLGDREEQYF
d_gene: .; v_gene: TRBV28; j_gene: TRBJ1-5; abundance: .; CDR3nt: TGTGCCAGCAGTTTAAGAGAACGTCTTAGCAATCAGCCCCAGCATTTT; CDR3aa: CASSLRERLSNQPQHF
d_gene: TRBD2; v_gene: TRBV27; j_gene: TRBJ2-7; abundance: once; CDR3nt: TGTGCCAGCAGTTTCCTCAAGTCTAGCGGGGATCACGAGCAGTACTTC; CDR3aa: CASSFLKSSGDHEQYF
d_gene: .; v_gene: TRBV6-2/TRBV6-3; j_gene: TRBJ2-1; abundance: .; CDR3nt: TGTGCCAGCAGTTACTCGAAAGTGCGGAGCGAGCAGTTCTTC; CDR3aa: CASSYSKVRSEQFF
d_gene: TRBD2; v_gene: TRBV2; j_gene: TRBJ2-3; abundance: .; CDR3nt: TGTGCCAGCAGCCGACTAGCGGGGAGTCGGGATACGCAGTATTTT; CDR3aa: CASSRLAGSRDTQYF
d_gene: TRBD2; v_gene: TRBV5-1; j_gene: TRBJ2-2; abundance: .; CDR3nt: TGCGCCAGCAGCTTGGTGGGACTAGCCTCCGGGGAGCTGTTTTTT; CDR3aa: CASSLVGLASGELFF
d_gene: TRBD2; v_gene: TRBV5-1; j_gene: TRBJ2-3; abundance: .; CDR3nt: TGCGCCAGCAGCTCTCATTCGACTAGCGGGAGCACAGATACGCAGTATTTT; CDR3aa: CASSSHSTSGSTDTQYF
d_gene: .; v_gene: TRBV7-9; j_gene: TRBJ1-2; abundance: few; CDR3nt: TGTGCCAGCAGCCCAGGGGTCGGCGGTATCGATGGCTACACCTTC; CDR3aa: CASSPGVGGIDGYTF
d_gene: TRBD1; v_gene: TRBV7-2; j_gene: TRBJ2-7; abundance: .; CDR3nt: TGTGCCAGCAGCCACAACAGGGGATCCTACGAGCAGTACTTC; CDR3aa: CASSHNRGSYEQYF
d_gene: TRBD2; v_gene: TRBV6-5; j_gene: TRBJ2-4; abundance: once; CDR3nt: TGTGCCAGCAGTTACTCGCTAGCGGGAAACATTCAGTACTTC; CDR3aa: CASSYSLAGNIQYF
d_gene: .; v_gene: TRBV3-1/TRBV3-2; j_gene: TRBJ1-4; abundance: few; CDR3nt: TGTGCCAGCTCCCCACCTGGTGATGAGGAAAAACTGTTTTTT; CDR3aa: CASSPPGDEEKLFF
d_gene: .; v_gene: TRBV29-1; j_gene: TRBJ1-4; abundance: few; CDR3nt: TGCAGCGTTGCGGACGGATACGAAAAACTGTTTTTT; CDR3aa: CSVADGYEKLFF
d_gene: TRBD1; v_gene: TRBV30; j_gene: TRBJ1-6; abundance: .; CDR3nt: TGTGCCTGGAGTGGTGGGGCAGGGGGAAATTCACCCCTCCACTTT; CDR3aa: CAWSGGAGGNSPLHF
d_gene: .; v_gene: TRBV2; j_gene: TRBJ1-3; abundance: .; CDR3nt: TGTGCCGGTAACAGGGCTGGAAACACCATATATTTT; CDR3aa: CAGNRAGNTIYF
d_gene: .; v_gene: TRBV28; j_gene: TRBJ1-4; abundance: .; CDR3nt: TGTGCCAGCAGTCCTGGACAGATAAATGAAAAACTGTTTTTT; CDR3aa: CASSPGQINEKLFF
d_gene: .; v_gene: TRBV25-1; j_gene: TRBJ1-3; abundance: .; CDR3nt: TGTGCCAGCACCCGGGACTCTGGAAACACCATATATTTT; CDR3aa: CASTRDSGNTIYF
d_gene: TRBD1; v_gene: TRBV19; j_gene: TRBJ2-7; abundance: .; CDR3nt: TGTGCCAGTAGTCCTGGACAGGCCGACTACGAGCAGTACTTC; CDR3aa: CASSPGQADYEQYF
d_gene: .; v_gene: TRBV20-1; j_gene: TRBJ2-1; abundance: .; CDR3nt: TGCAGTGCCTCAAGTAAGGTGGGTCACTTCTTC; CDR3aa: CSASSKVGHFF
d_gene: .; v_gene: TRBV19; j_gene: TRBJ2-6; abundance: .; CDR3nt: TGTGCCAGTAGTATTGGTCTGGGACTGAGCCCTGGGGCCAACGTCCTGACTTTC; CDR3aa: CASSIGLGLSPGANVLTF
d_gene: TRBD1; v_gene: TRBV24-1; j_gene: TRBJ2-7; abundance: .; CDR3nt: TGTGCCTCCGGGGACAGCGCCTACGAGCAGTACTTC; CDR3aa: CASGDSAYEQYF
d_gene: TRBD2; v_gene: TRBV5-5; j_gene: TRBJ2-1; abundance: .; CDR3nt: TGTGCCAGCAGCACCGGGACTAGCGGGAGTTGGGAGCAGTTCTTC; CDR3aa: CASSTGTSGSWEQFF
d_gene: .; v_gene: TRBV29-1; j_gene: TRBJ2-3; abundance: .; CDR3nt: TGCAGCGTTATGGGCGGTAACACAGATACGCAGTATTTT; CDR3aa: CSVMGGNTDTQYF
d_gene: .; v_gene: TRBV28; j_gene: TRBJ1-4; abundance: .; CDR3nt: TGTGCCAGCAGTTTAAACGGGGCCGAGAAACTGTTTTTT; CDR3aa: CASSLNGAEKLFF
d_gene: TRBD2; v_gene: TRBV18; j_gene: TRBJ2-3; abundance: .; CDR3nt: TGTGCCAGCTCAGGATATAGCGGGGGGGCCAAAGATACGCAGTATTTT; CDR3aa: CASSGYSGGAKDTQYF
d_gene: TRBD1; v_gene: TRBV7-6; j_gene: TRBJ1-3; abundance: .; CDR3nt: TGTGCCAGCAGCCCTACAGGGGATGGAAACACCATATATTTT; CDR3aa: CASSPTGDGNTIYF
d_gene: .; v_gene: TRBV19; j_gene: TRBJ2-1; abundance: .; CDR3nt: TGTGCCAGTAGTACAGCCTCCGGAACCTTCAATGAGCAGTTCTTC; CDR3aa: CASSTASGTFNEQFF
d_gene: .; v_gene: TRBV7-9; j_gene: TRBJ1-1; abundance: .; CDR3nt: TGTGCCAGCAGCCCCGGGGCGGTAATAAACACTGAAGCTTTCTTT; CDR3aa: CASSPGAVINTEAFF
d_gene: TRBD1; v_gene: TRBV5-4; j_gene: TRBJ1-1; abundance: once; CDR3nt: TGTGCCAGCAGCTTCGGCCTCACAGGGGGCGGGACTGAAGCTTTCTTT; CDR3aa: CASSFGLTGGGTEAFF
d_gene: .; v_gene: TRBV29-1; j_gene: TRBJ1-2; abundance: .; CDR3nt: TGCAGCGTTGAAGATCGCACAGGGAGTGGCTATGGCTACACCTTC; CDR3aa: CSVEDRTGSGYGYTF
d_gene: .; v_gene: TRBV4-3; j_gene: TRBJ1-1; abundance: .; CDR3nt: TGCGCCAGCAGCCAAGACAGGGTTGGCACTGAAGCTTTCTTT; CDR3aa: CASSQDRVGTEAFF
d_gene: .; v_gene: TRBV12-3/TRBV12-4; j_gene: TRBJ1-2; abundance: .; CDR3nt: TGTGCCAGCAGTAGTCTGGGACGGAATATGACCTTC; CDR3aa: CASSSLGRNMTF
d_gene: TRBD1; v_gene: TRBV7-2; j_gene: TRBJ1-2; abundance: .; CDR3nt: TGTGCCAGCAGCTTAGGCGGGACAGTCCTCGGCTACACCTTC; CDR3aa: CASSLGGTVLGYTF
d_gene: .; v_gene: TRBV28; j_gene: TRBJ2-7; abundance: .; CDR3nt: TGTGCCACCCGGTCGGGTACGACCTACGAGCAGTACTTC; CDR3aa: CATRSGTTYEQYF
d_gene: TRBD1; v_gene: TRBV7-9; j_gene: TRBJ2-7; abundance: .; CDR3nt: TGTGCCAGCAGCTCCCGGGACAGGAGCTCCTACGAGCAGTACTTC; CDR3aa: CASSSRDRSSYEQYF
d_gene: .; v_gene: TRBV28; j_gene: TRBJ1-1; abundance: once; CDR3nt: TGTGCCAGCAGTTTATCAGGGAGAGCTTTCTTT; CDR3aa: CASSLSGRAFF
d_gene: .; v_gene: TRBV5-1; j_gene: TRBJ2-3; abundance: .; CDR3nt: TGCGCCAGCAGCCTAGTGACAGATACGCAGTATTTT; CDR3aa: CASSLVTDTQYF
d_gene: .; v_gene: TRBV5-1; j_gene: TRBJ2-7; abundance: .; CDR3nt: TGCGCCAGCAGCTTGGGGACAGACTCCCACGAGCAGTACTTC; CDR3aa: CASSLGTDSHEQYF
d_gene: .; v_gene: TRBV28; j_gene: TRBJ1-4; abundance: once; CDR3nt: TGTGCCAGCATTGGGGCACCCGGCGCAACTAATGAAAAACTGTTTTTT; CDR3aa: CASIGAPGATNEKLFF
d_gene: .; v_gene: TRBV27; j_gene: TRBJ2-3; abundance: .; CDR3nt: TGTGCCAGCAGCCCCGGAATCACAGATACGCAGTATTTT; CDR3aa: CASSPGITDTQYF
d_gene: TRBD1; v_gene: TRBV5-1; j_gene: TRBJ2-7; abundance: once; CDR3nt: TGCGCCAGCAGCTTTCGGACAGGGGGGGACGAGCAGTACTTC; CDR3aa: CASSFRTGGDEQYF